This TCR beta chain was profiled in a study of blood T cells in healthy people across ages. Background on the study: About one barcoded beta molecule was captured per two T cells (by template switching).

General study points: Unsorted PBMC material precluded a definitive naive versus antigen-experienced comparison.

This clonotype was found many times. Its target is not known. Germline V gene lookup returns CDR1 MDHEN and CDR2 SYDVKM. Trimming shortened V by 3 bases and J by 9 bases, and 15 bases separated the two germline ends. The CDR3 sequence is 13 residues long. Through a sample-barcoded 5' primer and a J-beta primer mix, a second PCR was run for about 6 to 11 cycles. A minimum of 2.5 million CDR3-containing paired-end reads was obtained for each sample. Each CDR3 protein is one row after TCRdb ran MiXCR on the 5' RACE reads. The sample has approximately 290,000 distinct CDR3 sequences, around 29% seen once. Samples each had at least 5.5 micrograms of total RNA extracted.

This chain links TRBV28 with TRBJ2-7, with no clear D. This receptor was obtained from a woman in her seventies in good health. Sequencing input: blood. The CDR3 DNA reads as TGTGCCAGCAGTTTGTCCCAAGACTTGGGGCAGTACTTC. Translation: CASSLSQDLGQYF.